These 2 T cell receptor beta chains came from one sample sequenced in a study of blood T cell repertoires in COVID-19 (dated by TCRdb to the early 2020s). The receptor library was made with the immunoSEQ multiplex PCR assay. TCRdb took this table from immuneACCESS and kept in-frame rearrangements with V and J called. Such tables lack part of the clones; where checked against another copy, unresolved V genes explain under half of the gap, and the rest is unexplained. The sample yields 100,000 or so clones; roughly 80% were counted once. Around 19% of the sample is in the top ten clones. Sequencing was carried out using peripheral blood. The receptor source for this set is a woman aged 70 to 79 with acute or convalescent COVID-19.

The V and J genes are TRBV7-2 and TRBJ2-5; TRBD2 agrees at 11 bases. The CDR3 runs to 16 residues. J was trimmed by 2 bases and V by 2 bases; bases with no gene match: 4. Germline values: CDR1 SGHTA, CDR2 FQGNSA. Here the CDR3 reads CASSLWGTSGQETQYF. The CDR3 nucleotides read TGTGCCAGCAGCTTATGGGGGACTAGCGGACAAGAGACCCAGTACTTC.

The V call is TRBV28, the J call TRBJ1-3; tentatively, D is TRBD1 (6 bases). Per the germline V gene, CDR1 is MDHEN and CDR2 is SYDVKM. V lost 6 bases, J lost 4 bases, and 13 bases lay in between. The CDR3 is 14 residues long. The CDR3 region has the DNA TGTGCCAGCAGAGCCGGGACACAAGGAAACACCATATATTTT. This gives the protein CASRAGTQGNTIYF.